The present entry profiles one TCR beta chain with its context. The antigen is unknown. The method was immunoSEQ multiplex PCR; TCRdb's version includes in-frame clones alone and lacks a portion of them. The sample shows fewer than 80,000 clones, roughly 81% of them seen only once. This specimen belongs to a study of OX40 agonist ivuxolimab in advanced cancers. Study-level points and caveats: Blood T cells, both CD4+ and CD8+, expanded clonally by week 6 at 0.1 to 3.0 mg/kg.

Germline V CDR1 and CDR2: KGHSH, LQKENI. The CDR3 sequence is 16 residues long. With V trimmed by 2 bases and J by 3 bases, 7 bases remained unmatched. The receptor was derived from an adult with an advanced solid tumor such as melanoma, head and neck, liver or kidney cancer. The sequencing used CD4+ or CD8+ T cells sorted from blood, collected in a trial of the OX40 agonist ivuxolimab. This chain uses TRBV18 with TRBJ2-1; 7 bases map to TRBD2. The chain's CDR3 is CASSPMASGNYNEQFF. As DNA, the CDR3 is TGTGCCAGCTCACCAATGGCCAGCGGGAACTACAATGAGCAGTTCTTC.